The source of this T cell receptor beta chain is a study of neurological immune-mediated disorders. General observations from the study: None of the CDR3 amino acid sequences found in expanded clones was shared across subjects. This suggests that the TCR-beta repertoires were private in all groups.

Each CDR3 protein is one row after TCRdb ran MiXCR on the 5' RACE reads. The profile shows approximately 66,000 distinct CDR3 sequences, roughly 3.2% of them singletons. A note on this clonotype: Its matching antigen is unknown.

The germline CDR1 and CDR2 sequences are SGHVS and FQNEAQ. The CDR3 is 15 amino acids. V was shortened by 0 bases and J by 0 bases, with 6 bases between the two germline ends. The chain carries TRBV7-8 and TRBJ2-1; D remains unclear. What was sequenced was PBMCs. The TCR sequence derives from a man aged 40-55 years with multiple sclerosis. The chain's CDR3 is CASSLAVSSYNEQFF. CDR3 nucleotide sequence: TGTGCCAGCAGCTTAGCAGTGAGCTCCTACAATGAGCAGTTCTTC.